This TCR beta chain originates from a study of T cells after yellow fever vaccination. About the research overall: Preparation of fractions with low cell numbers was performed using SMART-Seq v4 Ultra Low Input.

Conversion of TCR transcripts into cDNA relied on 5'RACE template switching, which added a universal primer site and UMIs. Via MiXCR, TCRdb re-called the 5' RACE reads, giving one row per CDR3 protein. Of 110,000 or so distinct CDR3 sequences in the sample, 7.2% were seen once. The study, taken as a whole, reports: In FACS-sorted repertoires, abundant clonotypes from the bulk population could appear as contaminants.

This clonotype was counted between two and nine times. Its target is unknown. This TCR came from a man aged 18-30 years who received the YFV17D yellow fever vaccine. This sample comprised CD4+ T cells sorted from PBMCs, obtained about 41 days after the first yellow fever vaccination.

The CDR3 DNA is TGTGCCAGCAGCTTAGGTTTGGGGACCCAGTACTTC. It translates to CASSLGLGTQYF. V gene TRBV7-2 combines with J gene TRBJ2-5; no firm D call. CDR3 length equals 12 residues. Germline CDR1 and CDR2: SGHTA and FQGNSA. The germline V and J ends were trimmed by 1 base and 7 bases, with 7 bases remaining between them. The complete variable domain, with remaining parts taken from reference TRBV7-2 and TRBJ2-5, reads GAGVSQSPSNKVTEKGKDVELRCDPISGHTALYWYRQSLGQGLEFLIYFQGNSAPDKSGLPSDRFSAERTGGSVSTLTIQRTQQEDSAVYLCASSLGLGTQYFGPGTRLLVL.